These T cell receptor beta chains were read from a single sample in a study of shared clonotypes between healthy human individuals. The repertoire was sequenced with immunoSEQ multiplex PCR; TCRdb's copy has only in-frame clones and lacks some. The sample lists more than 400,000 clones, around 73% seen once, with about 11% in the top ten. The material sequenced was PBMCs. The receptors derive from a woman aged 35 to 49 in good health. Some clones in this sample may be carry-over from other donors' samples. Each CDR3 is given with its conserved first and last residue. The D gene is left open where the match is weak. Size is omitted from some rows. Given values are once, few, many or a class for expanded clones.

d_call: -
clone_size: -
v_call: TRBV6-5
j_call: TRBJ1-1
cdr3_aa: CASSSAVEAFF
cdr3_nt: TGTGCCAGCAGTTCCGCGGTAGAAGCTTTCTTT

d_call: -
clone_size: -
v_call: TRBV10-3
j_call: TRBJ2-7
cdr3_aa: CAIRFDRPPGEQYF
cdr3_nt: TGTGCCATCCGTTTCGACCGACCTCCGGGAGAGCAGTACTTC

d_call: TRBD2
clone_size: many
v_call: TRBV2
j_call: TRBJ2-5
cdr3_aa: CASKLAGVGETQYF
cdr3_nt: TGTGCCAGCAAACTAGCGGGAGTGGGGGAGACCCAGTACTTC

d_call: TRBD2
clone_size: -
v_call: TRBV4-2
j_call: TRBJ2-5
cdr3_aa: CASSQELGRGVETQYF
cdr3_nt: TGTGCCAGCAGCCAAGAATTGGGGCGGGGGGTGGAGACCCAGTACTTC

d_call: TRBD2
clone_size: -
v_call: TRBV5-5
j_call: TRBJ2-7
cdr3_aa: CASSPSLAGESYEQYF
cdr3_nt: TGTGCCAGCAGCCCTTCATTAGCGGGAGAATCCTACGAGCAGTACTTC

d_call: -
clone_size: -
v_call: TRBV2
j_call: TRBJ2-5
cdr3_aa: CASGGEFAQETQYF
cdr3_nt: TGTGCCAGCGGCGGGGAGTTTGCCCAAGAGACCCAGTACTTC

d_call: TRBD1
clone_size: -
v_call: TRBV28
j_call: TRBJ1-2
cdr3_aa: CASRTGAKYGYTF
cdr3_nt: TGTGCCAGCAGGACAGGGGCCAAATATGGCTACACCTTC

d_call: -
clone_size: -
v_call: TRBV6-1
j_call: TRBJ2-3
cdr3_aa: CASRKGGTRGDTQYF
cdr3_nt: TGTGCCAGCAGGAAAGGGGGGACGAGGGGAGATACGCAGTATTTT

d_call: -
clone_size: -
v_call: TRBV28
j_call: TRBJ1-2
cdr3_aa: CASSLSGSNYGYTF
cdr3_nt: TGTGCCAGCAGTTTAAGTGGCTCCAACTATGGCTACACCTTC

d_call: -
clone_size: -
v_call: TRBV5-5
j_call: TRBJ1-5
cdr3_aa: CASSLTERQPQHF
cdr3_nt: TGTGCCAGCAGCTTGACAGAGAGACAGCCCCAGCATTTT

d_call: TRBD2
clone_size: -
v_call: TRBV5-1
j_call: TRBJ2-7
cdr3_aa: CASSPRGGEVGEQYF
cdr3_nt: TGCGCCAGCAGCCCCCGGGGGGGGGAAGTCGGGGAGCAGTACTTC

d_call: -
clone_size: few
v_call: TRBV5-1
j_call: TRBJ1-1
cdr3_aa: CASSLGQPNTEAFF
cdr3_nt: TGCGCCAGCAGCTTGGGACAGCCGAACACTGAAGCTTTCTTT

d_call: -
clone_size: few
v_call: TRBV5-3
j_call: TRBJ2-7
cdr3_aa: CARSLTQFCEQYF
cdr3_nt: TGTGCCAGAAGCTTGACACAGTTCTGCGAGCAGTACTTC

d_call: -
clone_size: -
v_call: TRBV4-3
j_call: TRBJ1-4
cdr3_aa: CASSQEDGYNEKLFF
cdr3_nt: TGCGCCAGCAGCCAAGAGGACGGCTATAATGAAAAACTGTTTTTT

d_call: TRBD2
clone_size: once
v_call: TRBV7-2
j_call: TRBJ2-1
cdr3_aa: CASSLELAGGFNEQFF
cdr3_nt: TGTGCCAGCAGCTTAGAACTAGCGGGAGGATTCAATGAGCAGTTCTTC

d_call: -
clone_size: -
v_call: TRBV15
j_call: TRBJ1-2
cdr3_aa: CATSRDNYGYTF
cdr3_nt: TGTGCCACCAGCCGGGACAACTATGGCTACACCTTC

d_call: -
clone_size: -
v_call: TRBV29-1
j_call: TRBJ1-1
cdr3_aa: CSGGLQNTEAFF
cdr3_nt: TGCAGCGGGGGACTTCAGAACACTGAAGCTTTCTTT

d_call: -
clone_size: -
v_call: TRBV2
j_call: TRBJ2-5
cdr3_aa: CASSSDAETQYF
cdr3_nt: TGTGCCAGCAGTAGCGATGCCGAGACCCAGTACTTC

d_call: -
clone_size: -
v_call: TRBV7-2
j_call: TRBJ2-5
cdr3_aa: CASSPMRAEETQYF
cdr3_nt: TGTGCCAGCAGCCCGATGAGGGCGGAAGAGACCCAGTACTTC

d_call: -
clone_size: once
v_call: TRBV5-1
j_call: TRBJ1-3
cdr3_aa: CASSLEDSGNTIYF
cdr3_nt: TGCGCCAGCAGCTTGGAAGACTCTGGAAACACCATATATTTT

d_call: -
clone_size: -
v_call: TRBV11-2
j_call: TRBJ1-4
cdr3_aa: CASSPPRGTNEKLFF
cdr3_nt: TGTGCCAGCAGCCCCCCTAGGGGCACTAATGAAAAACTGTTTTTT

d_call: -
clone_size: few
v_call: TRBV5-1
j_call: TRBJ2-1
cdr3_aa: CAIPNRDTHNEQFF
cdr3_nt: TGCGCCATTCCCAACCGGGACACACACAATGAGCAGTTCTTC

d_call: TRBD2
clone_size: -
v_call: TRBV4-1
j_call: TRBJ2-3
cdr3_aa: CASSLRAGGYTDTQYF
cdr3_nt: TGCGCCAGCAGCCTACGGGCGGGAGGGTACACAGATACGCAGTATTTT

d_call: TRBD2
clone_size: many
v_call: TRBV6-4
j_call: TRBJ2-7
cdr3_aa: CASSESGIGEQYF
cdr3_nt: TGTGCCAGCAGTGAAAGCGGGATTGGCGAGCAGTACTTC

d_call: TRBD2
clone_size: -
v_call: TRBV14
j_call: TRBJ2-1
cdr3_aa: CASSRISGSYNEQFF
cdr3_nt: TGTGCCAGCAGCCGGATTAGCGGGAGCTACAATGAGCAGTTCTTC

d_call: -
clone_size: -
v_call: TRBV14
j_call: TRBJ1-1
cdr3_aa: CASSQPQGSEAFF
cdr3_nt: TGTGCCAGCAGCCAGCCCCAGGGCTCTGAAGCTTTCTTT

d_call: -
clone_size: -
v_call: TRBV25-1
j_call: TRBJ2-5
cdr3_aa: CASSVPKQETQYF
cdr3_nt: TGTGCCAGCAGTGTTCCGAAACAAGAGACCCAGTACTTC

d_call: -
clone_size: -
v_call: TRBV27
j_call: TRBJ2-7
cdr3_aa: CASSLGLGVDEQYF
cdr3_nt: TGTGCCAGCAGTTTGGGTCTAGGGGTAGACGAGCAGTACTTC

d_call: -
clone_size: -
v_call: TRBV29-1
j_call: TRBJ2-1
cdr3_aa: CSVEDGRGATYNEQFF
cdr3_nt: TGCAGCGTTGAAGATGGAAGAGGGGCCACTTACAATGAGCAGTTCTTC

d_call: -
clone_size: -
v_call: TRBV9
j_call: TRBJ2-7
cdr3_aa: CASSARQVSYEQYF
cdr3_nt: TGTGCCAGCAGCGCCAGACAGGTCTCCTACGAGCAGTACTTC

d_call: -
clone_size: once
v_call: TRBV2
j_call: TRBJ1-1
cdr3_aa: CASRGTSTEAFF
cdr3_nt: TGTGCCAGCAGAGGAACCAGCACTGAAGCTTTCTTT

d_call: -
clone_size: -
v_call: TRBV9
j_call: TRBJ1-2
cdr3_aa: CASSAYSGYTF
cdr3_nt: TGTGCCAGCAGCGCATACAGTGGCTACACCTTC

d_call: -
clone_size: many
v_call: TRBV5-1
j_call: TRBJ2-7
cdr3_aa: CASGPTEISYEQYF
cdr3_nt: TGCGCCAGCGGGCCGACAGAAATCTCCTACGAGCAGTACTTC

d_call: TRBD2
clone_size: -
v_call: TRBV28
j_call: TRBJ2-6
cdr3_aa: CASTAGRVRVSGANVLTF
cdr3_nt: TGTGCCAGCACCGCGGGGAGGGTACGCGTCTCTGGGGCCAACGTCCTGACTTTC

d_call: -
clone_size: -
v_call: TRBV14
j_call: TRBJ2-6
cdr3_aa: CASSPRPGGANVLTF
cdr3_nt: TGTGCCAGCAGCCCCCGACCCGGGGGGGCCAACGTCCTGACTTTC

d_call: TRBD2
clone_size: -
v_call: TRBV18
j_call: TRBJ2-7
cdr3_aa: CASSLLAESTYEQYF
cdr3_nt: TGTGCCAGCTCACTCCTAGCGGAATCAACCTACGAGCAGTACTTC

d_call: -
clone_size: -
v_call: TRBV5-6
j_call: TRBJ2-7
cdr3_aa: CASSLAGFRGPYEQYF
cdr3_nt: TGTGCCAGCAGCTTGGCCGGATTCCGGGGCCCCTACGAGCAGTACTTC

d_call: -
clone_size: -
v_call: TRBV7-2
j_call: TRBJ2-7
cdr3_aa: CASSLEAGFIEQYF
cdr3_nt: TGTGCCAGCAGCTTAGAGGCAGGGTTTATCGAGCAGTACTTC

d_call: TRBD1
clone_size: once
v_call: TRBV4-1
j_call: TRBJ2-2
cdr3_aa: CASSQTGLNTGELFF
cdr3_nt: TGCGCCAGCAGTCAGACAGGGCTGAACACCGGGGAGCTGTTTTTT

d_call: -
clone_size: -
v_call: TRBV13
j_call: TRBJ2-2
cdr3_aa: CASSLKGMTRWTGELFF
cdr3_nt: TGTGCCAGCAGCTTGAAGGGGATGACGCGTTGGACCGGGGAGCTGTTTTTT

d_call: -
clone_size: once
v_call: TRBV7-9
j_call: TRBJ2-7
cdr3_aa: CASRHRDGSYEQYF
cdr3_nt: TGTGCCAGCAGGCACCGGGACGGATCTTACGAGCAGTACTTC

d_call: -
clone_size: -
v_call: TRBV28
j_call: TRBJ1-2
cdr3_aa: CATSRGDGNYGYTF
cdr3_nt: TGTGCCACCTCCCGCGGAGATGGTAACTATGGCTACACCTTC

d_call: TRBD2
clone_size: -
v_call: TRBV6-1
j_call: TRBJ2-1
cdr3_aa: CASRGYSGRVDEQFF
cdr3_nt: TGTGCCAGCAGAGGGTATAGCGGGAGGGTCGATGAGCAGTTCTTC

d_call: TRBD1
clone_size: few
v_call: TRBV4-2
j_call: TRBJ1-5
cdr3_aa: CASRLSDRGGLSNQPQHF
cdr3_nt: TGTGCCAGCAGACTATCTGACAGGGGCGGTTTGAGCAATCAGCCCCAGCATTTT

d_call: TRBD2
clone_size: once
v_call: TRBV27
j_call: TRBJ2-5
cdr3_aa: CASSSPAGGRETQYF
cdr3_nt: TGTGCCAGCAGCTCACCAGCGGGAGGGCGAGAGACCCAGTACTTC

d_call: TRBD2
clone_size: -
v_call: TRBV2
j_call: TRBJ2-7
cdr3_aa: CASSTATLAGGPHEQYF
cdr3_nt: TGTGCCAGCAGTACCGCCACACTAGCGGGAGGGCCTCACGAGCAGTACTTC

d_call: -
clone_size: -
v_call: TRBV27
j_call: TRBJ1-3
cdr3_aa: CASSLSLGNTIYF
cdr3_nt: TGTGCCAGCAGCTTGTCCCTCGGAAACACCATATATTTT

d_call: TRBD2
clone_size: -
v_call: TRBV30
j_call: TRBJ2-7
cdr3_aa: CAWGTSGNGEQYF
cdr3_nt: TGTGCCTGGGGGACTAGCGGGAACGGCGAGCAGTACTTC

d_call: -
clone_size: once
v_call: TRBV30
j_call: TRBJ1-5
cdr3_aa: CAWSLDDNQPQHF
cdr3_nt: TGTGCCTGGAGTCTGGACGACAATCAGCCCCAGCATTTT

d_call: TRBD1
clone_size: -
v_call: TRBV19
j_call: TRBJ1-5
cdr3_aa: CATRRDSDQPQHF
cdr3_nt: TGTGCAACTAGGCGGGACAGCGATCAGCCCCAGCATTTT

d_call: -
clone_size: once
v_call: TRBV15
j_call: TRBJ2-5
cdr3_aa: CATSRNLQGVTQYF
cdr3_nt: TGTGCCACCAGCAGAAATTTACAGGGAGTGACCCAGTACTTC

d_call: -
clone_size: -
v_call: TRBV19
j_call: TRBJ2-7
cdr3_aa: CASRIQGSSDYEQYF
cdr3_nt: TGTGCCAGTAGAATACAGGGAAGTAGCGACTACGAGCAGTACTTC

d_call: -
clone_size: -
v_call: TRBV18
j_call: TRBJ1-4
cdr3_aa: CASSRQPNEKLFF
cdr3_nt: TGTGCCAGCTCACGACAGCCTAATGAAAAACTGTTTTTT

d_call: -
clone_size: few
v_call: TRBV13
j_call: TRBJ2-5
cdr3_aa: CASRLSPGDQYF
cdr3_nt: TGTGCCAGCAGGCTCTCCCCCGGCGACCAGTACTTC